This T cell receptor (beta chain) was captured in a study of shared clonotypes between healthy human individuals. Study outcomes and limitations: Across four donors, naive CD4 shared roughly 5.2%, naive CD8 more than 3%, memory CD4 2.3%, memory CD8 approximately 0.4%. Sorted-subset sequencing was shown by rarefaction to be incomplete despite large depth.

Using immunoSEQ multiplex PCR, the repertoire was profiled, and TCRdb retains in-frame clones only, with some absent. The sample lists some 1 million clones, approximately 72% occurring once. A CD45RA-negative memory subset and a CD45RA+ naive subset were separated from the CD4+ cells. A word on this clone: The antigen is undetermined.

CDR1 and CDR2 (germline): SNHLY, FYNNEI. V lost 2 bases and J lost 8, with 9 bases in between. The CDR3 has 12 residues. The sequence derives from a man aged 18 to 29 in good health. The gene calls are TRBV2 and TRBJ1-2; D uncertain. The sequencing sample was made of memory CD4+ T cells sorted from blood. Subset noted: CD45RA-negative fraction. This chain's CDR3 is CASSETQAGYTF. Here the CDR3 DNA reads TGTGCCAGCAGTGAAACTCAGGCAGGCTACACCTTC.